These 30 T cell receptor beta chains originate from one sample sequenced in a study of cytomegalovirus exposure and HLA in healthy donors. 13 Jbeta primers and 60 Vbeta primers were used for the PCR. The data were produced by immunoSEQ multiplex PCR, yet TCRdb's version contains in-frame clones alone and is incomplete. The data hold 70,000 to 95,000 clones, with 70% to 90% observed a single time. Specimen: PBMCs. Receptor source: a man aged 18 to 29 in good health and CMV-seronegative.

A single count supports this clone. The chain carries TRBV12-5 and TRBJ2-7; TRBD2 matches at 7 bases. V gave up 7 bases and J gave up 5 bases; unmatched junction bases: 17. The CDR3 is made up of 16 amino acids. Germline V lookup: CDR1 LGHNT, CDR2 FRNRAP. This CDR3 reads CASVISLGLGADEQYF. The CDR3 bases are TGTGCTAGTGTTATATCGCTCGGACTAGGGGCGGACGAGCAGTACTTC.

This chain connects TRBV7-9 to TRBJ1-4; D might be TRBD1 (6 bases). Germline CDR1 is SEHNR and CDR2 is FQNEAQ (reference sequence). Trimming took 2 bases from V and 8 from J, leaving 21 bases between them. The CDR3 spans 17 residues. CDR3 sequence reads: CASSLSFGNRAGEKLFF. CDR3 bases: TGTGCCAGCAGCTTATCCTTCGGTAACAGGGCAGGGGAAAAACTGTTTTTT.

The chain carries TRBV6-1 and TRBJ2-7; 8 bases align to TRBD1. Germline CDR1 is MNHNS and CDR2 is SASEGT. The CDR3 runs 14 residues. Trimming took 3 bases from V and 3 from J; bases not matched to a gene: 4. This CDR3 reads CASSEGQVDYEQYF. In nucleotides, the CDR3 is TGTGCCAGCAGTGAGGGACAGGTAGACTACGAGCAGTACTTC.

The chain has TRBV6-5 and TRBJ2-1; 11 nucleotides match TRBD2. This CDR3 comprises 16 residues. Germline V gives CDR1 MNHEY, CDR2 SVGAGI. J gave up 9 bases and V 2 bases, and 9 bases lay outside the gene matches. The DNA for the CDR3 is TGTGCCAGCAGTTACCGTAGCGGGGGGGCCTCAAGTGAGCAGTTCTTC. Protein: CASSYRSGGASSEQFF.

This clone was recorded once. J is TRBJ1-2 and V is TRBV27; TRBD1 matches at 9 bases. Germline trimming cut 5 bases from V and 7 bases from J; bases unmatched to any gene: 11. The CDR3 length is 15 residues. Germline V CDR1 and CDR2: MNHEY, SMNVEV (reference sequence). DNA for the CDR3: TGTGCCAGCAGTCCAGCGGGACAGGGTTTCTTTGGCTACACCTTC. Its protein product is CASSPAGQGFFGYTF.

This chain connects TRBV6-1 to TRBJ2-1; TRBD2 aligns across 7 bases. The CDR3 spans 14 residues. Germline-derived CDR1 and CDR2 are MNHNS and SASEGT. With V trimmed by 1 base and J by 7 bases, 4 bases remained unmatched. CDR3 coding DNA: TGTGCCAGCAGTGAAGGGACTAGTAGAAATGAGCAGTTCTTC. It encodes CASSEGTSRNEQFF.

This clone was detected once. The chain carries TRBV19 and TRBJ1-2; 8 nucleotides align to TRBD1. Per the germline V gene, CDR1 is LNHDA and CDR2 is SQIVND (reference sequence). Unmatched junction bases numbered 12, after V lost 4 bases and J lost 8 bases. CDR3 length: 15 residues. CDR3 region: CASSTPPGQGMGYTF. The CDR3 coding sequence is TGTGCCAGTAGTACCCCCCCCGGACAGGGAATGGGCTACACCTTC.

The chain recombines TRBV6-6 with TRBJ1-2; a possible D gene is TRBD1 (5 bases). V dropped 5 bases and J dropped 4 bases, with 17 bases sitting between them. The CDR3 length is 15 residues. The germline V gene has CDR1 MNHNY and CDR2 SVGAGI (reference sequence). CDR3: CASSTFATAFYGYTF. In DNA form, the CDR3 reads TGTGCCAGCAGTACATTCGCGACAGCTTTCTATGGCTACACCTTC.

This rearrangement joins TRBV6-1 to TRBJ2-3; 7 bases are a match to TRBD2. Trimming removed 7 bases from V and 1 base from J; junction bases left unmatched: 8. Germline V gene lookup returns CDR1 MNHNS and CDR2 SASEGT. The CDR3 covers 15 residues. The CDR3 sequence: CASTLGGVGTDTQYF. The CDR3 nucleotides are TGTGCCAGCACCCTGGGGGGGGTGGGCACAGATACGCAGTATTTT.

This sequence joins TRBV7-2 and TRBJ1-2; TRBD1 agrees at 7 bases. Germline-derived CDR1 and CDR2 are SGHTA and FQGNSA. The CDR3 consists of 18 residues. Trimming removed 1 base from V and 2 bases from J; junction bases left unmatched: 13. In DNA, the CDR3 is TGTGCCAGCAGCTTAGATTACAGGGGCTCTTTCCCAAACTATGGCTACACCTTC. Translation gives CASSLDYRGSFPNYGYTF.

The chain carries TRBV9 and TRBJ1-5; 10 nucleotides match TRBD1. From germline, CDR1 is SGDLS and CDR2 YYNGEE. The CDR3 spans 16 residues. V dropped 3 bases and J dropped 7; count of bases not matched to a gene: 10. The CDR3 DNA follows: TGTGCCAGCAGCGGCCGGGACAGGGGAGTAAAACAGCCCCAGCATTTT. This encodes CASSGRDRGVKQPQHF.

This clone was observed once. The V and J genes are TRBV9 and TRBJ2-7, with D tentatively TRBD2 (7 bases). Germline lookup yields CDR1 SGDLS and CDR2 YYNGEE. The CDR3 is made up of 17 amino acids. V gave up 0 bases and J gave up 3 bases, with 19 bases separating them. The CDR3 loop is CASSVGGGGGAVYEQYF. Written as DNA, the CDR3 is TGTGCCAGCAGCGTAGGAGGCGGTGGGGGGGCCGTCTACGAGCAGTACTTC.

The chain is built from TRBV5-8 and TRBJ1-2; 7 bases align to TRBD1. The germline V gene encodes CDR1 SGHTS and CDR2 YDEGEE. V lost 2 bases to trimming and J lost 2 bases; unmatched junction nucleotides: 6. This CDR3 is 15 amino acids long. The CDR3 DNA reads TGTGCCAGCAGCTTACAGGGGCAGGGGAACTATGGCTACACCTTC. This translates into CASSLQGQGNYGYTF.

The gene calls are TRBV5-1 and TRBJ2-5; D not resolved. Germline V CDR1 and CDR2: SGHRS, YFSETQ. CDR3 size: 13 residues. Trimming took off 2 bases at V and 2 bases at J, with 7 bases between the two ends. As DNA, the CDR3 is TGCGCCAGCAGCTTTCAGGTTCAAGAGACCCAGTACTTC. Translated: CASSFQVQETQYF.

CDR3 DNA sequence: TGTGCCAGCACCGTTGCGGCAGTACCTACCTACAATGAGCAGTTCTTC. As protein: CASTVAAVPTYNEQFF. The V gene is TRBV7-2, the J gene TRBJ2-1; D unclear. The ends were cut back, 7 bases at V and 2 bases at J, with 18 bases in the middle. Germline V lookup: CDR1 SGHTA, CDR2 FQGNSA. There are 16 residues in the CDR3.

This sequence joins TRBV19 and TRBJ2-1; 10 bases fit TRBD1. V lost 1 base to trimming and J lost 4 bases; unmatched junction nucleotides: 4. The germline V gene encodes CDR1 LNHDA and CDR2 SQIVND (reference sequence). The CDR3 spans 16 residues. The CDR3 is CASSIATGGRYNEQFF. The CDR3 DNA follows: TGTGCCAGTAGTATAGCGACAGGGGGCCGGTACAATGAGCAGTTCTTC.

The chain recombines TRBV4-1 with TRBJ2-5; 8 bases map to TRBD2. The assigned J gene may be wrong: the sequence end matches TRBJ2-7 better. Looked up from germline, CDR1 is MGHRA and CDR2 is YSYEKL. There are 13 residues in the CDR3. The CDR3 here is CASNGGGTNEQYF. The CDR3 bases are TGCGCCAGCAACGGCGGGGGGACGAACGAGCAGTACTTC.

This chain connects TRBV15 to TRBJ2-7; 8 positions agree with TRBD2. CDR3 length: 16 residues. The germline V gene encodes CDR1 LNHNV and CDR2 YYDKDF (reference sequence). The V segment lost 4 bases and the J segment 4 bases; nucleotides outside the gene matches: 12. CDR3 coding DNA: TGTGCCACCAGCATGCTCGGCCGGGGGGGCGGGTACGAGCAGTACTTC. It encodes CATSMLGRGGGYEQYF.

V usage is TRBV5-4 and J usage is TRBJ1-6; possible D gene TRBD1, 6 bases. Per the germline V gene, CDR1 is SGHNT and CDR2 is YYREEE (reference sequence). V was cut by 4 bases and J by 8 bases, with 10 bases left in between. CDR3 size: 13 residues. The CDR3 spells CASSKPGDSPLHF. The CDR3 nucleotides read TGTGCCAGCAGCAAGCCAGGGGATTCACCCCTCCACTTT.

The count of this clone is one. CDR3 sequence: CASSFGQGEEITEAFF. CDR3 in DNA: TGTGCCAGCAGCTTCGGACAGGGGGAGGAGATCACTGAAGCTTTCTTT. The V and J genes are TRBV7-8 and TRBJ1-1; 10 bases are shared with TRBD1. J gave up 4 bases and V 3 bases, and 8 bases lay outside the gene matches. CDR1 and CDR2 from the germline V gene are SGHVS and FQNEAQ. The CDR3 has 16 residues.

The chain links TRBV11-3 to TRBJ2-1; 10 bases align to TRBD2. Unmatched junction bases numbered 7, after V lost 5 bases and J lost 9 bases. Germline CDR1 SGHNT, CDR2 YENEEA. The CDR3 runs to 14 residues. The CDR3 nucleotides read TGTGCCAGCAGCCCCAGGAGCGGGGGGGGTGAGCAGTTCTTC. Encoded protein: CASSPRSGGGEQFF.

V and J are TRBV6-6 and TRBJ2-1; D gene ambiguous. The V end lost 2 bases, the J end lost 7 bases, and 12 bases lay between the germline ends. Germline-derived CDR1 and CDR2 are MNHNY and SVGAGI (reference sequence). The CDR3 covers 14 residues. CDR3 protein: CASSYPLSANEQFF. CDR3 nucleotides: TGTGCCAGCAGTTACCCCCTCAGCGCGAATGAGCAGTTCTTC.

In this sample, this clone turned up once. The CDR3 DNA sequence: TGTGCCAGCAGTTCCCTGACCTCAGGGACCTACGAGCAGTACTTC. It yields the protein CASSSLTSGTYEQYF. The chain combines TRBV27 with TRBJ2-7; D may be TRBD1 (5 bases). Germline V lookup: CDR1 MNHEY, CDR2 SMNVEV (reference sequence). The V end lost 4 bases, the J end lost 2 bases, and 15 bases lay between the germline ends. CDR3 size: 15 residues.

The J gene is TRBJ1-2, the V gene TRBV4-2; the D gene is possibly TRBD1 (6 bases). The CDR3 runs 14 residues. Germline V CDR1 and CDR2: LGHNA, YNFKEQ. Deletions cut 1 base from V and 0 bases from J, with 6 bases between. Written as DNA, the CDR3 is TGTGCCAGCAGCCAAGCAGGGGCTAACTATGGCTACACCTTC. Translating it yields CASSQAGANYGYTF.

This clone was seen a handful of times. This chain connects TRBV7-9 to TRBJ2-5; 9 bases line up with TRBD1. Per germline, CDR1 SEHNR and CDR2 FQNEAQ (reference sequence). This CDR3 spans 17 amino acids. The V gene end was trimmed by 1 base and the J gene end by 2 bases; junction bases not matched to a gene: 8. CDR3 sequence (DNA): TGTGCCAGCAGCTTAGGAGGACAGGGGCGAACTCAAGAGACCCAGTACTTC. This codes for CASSLGGQGRTQETQYF.

V gene TRBV14 combines with J gene TRBJ1-2, with 8 bases identical to TRBD1. The CDR3 is 14 residues long. Germline-derived CDR1 and CDR2 are SGHDN and FVKESK. V was clipped by 1 base and J by 6 bases; unmatched bases: 4. CDR3 sequence reads: CASSQGTGIDGYTF. The CDR3 DNA reads TGTGCCAGCAGCCAAGGGACAGGGATTGATGGCTACACCTTC.

The CDR3 DNA is TGTGCCAGCTCACCTACCGGGGAGACCTATGGCTACACCTTC. Its translation: CASSPTGETYGYTF. J is TRBJ1-2 and V is TRBV18; D not certain. V shed 3 bases and J shed 4 bases, with 12 bases lying between them. The CDR3 consists of 14 residues. Germline loops: CDR1 KGHSH, CDR2 LQKENI. Drawing the rest from reference TRBV18 and TRBJ1-2, the complete variable domain is NAGVMQNPRHLVRRRGQEARLRCSPMKGHSHVYWYRQLPEEGLKFMVYLQKENIIDESGMPKERFSAEFPKEGPSILRIQQVVRGDSAAYFCASSPTGETYGYTFGSGTRLTVV.

The table lists this clone with a count of one. V is TRBV9 and J is TRBJ2-7; TRBD2 might be the D (6 bases). The V gene lost 4 bases and the J gene lost 7 bases, with 18 bases spanning the gap. Germline V lookup: CDR1 SGDLS, CDR2 YYNGEE. CDR3 length: 14 residues. CDR3 bases: TGTGCCAGCAGCCCGTGGACGGAGGGGCGTGAGCAGTACTTC. Amino acid sequence: CASSPWTEGREQYF.

The chain is built from TRBV18 and TRBJ1-1; 8 positions agree with TRBD1. The CDR3 sequence is 14 residues long. V lost 3 bases, J lost 4 bases, and 4 bases stayed unmatched. From germline, CDR1 is KGHSH and CDR2 LQKENI. CDR3 residues: CASSPRQGFTEAFF. The CDR3, as DNA: TGTGCCAGCTCACCTAGACAGGGGTTCACTGAAGCTTTCTTT.

The chain recombines TRBV6-1 with TRBJ1-3; D remains ambiguous. The CDR3 runs 15 residues. The ends were cut back, 5 bases at V and 4 bases at J, with 15 bases in the middle. The germline CDR1 and CDR2 sequences are MNHNS and SASEGT. CDR3 DNA: TGTGCCAGCAGTCTTACAACCCCGAGGGGAAACACCATATATTTT. Its translation is CASSLTTPRGNTIYF.